Listed here is a single T cell receptor (beta chain). Its antigen is as yet unknown. After removal of 6 bases from V and 6 bases from J, the junction contained 3 bases not matched to a gene. CDR3 length equals 12 residues. Germline CDR1 MNHNS, CDR2 SASEGT. These data belong to a study of T cells in localized non-small cell lung cancer. Overall study findings and caveats: Higher T cell density in the blood was associated with longer overall survival, whereas higher adjacent-lung clonality associated with shorter survival. Appearance in adjacent lung was seen for a median 57 of the top 100 tumor clones. Adjacent uninvolved lung had the highest clonality, suggesting focused antigen responses.

This table comes from immunoSEQ multiplex PCR, and its TCRdb copy is limited to in-frame clones, with some not included. This table has around 16,000 clones, approximately 89% appearing once. This chain joins TRBV6-1 and TRBJ1-2, with 8 bases aligning to TRBD1. The receptor was derived from a female donor over 55 with stage III squamous cell lung carcinoma. Sample: peripheral blood, taken before any cancer treatment. For the CDR3, the DNA is TGTGCCAGCAGCTTACAGGGGGATGGCTACACCTTC. Translation: CASSLQGDGYTF.